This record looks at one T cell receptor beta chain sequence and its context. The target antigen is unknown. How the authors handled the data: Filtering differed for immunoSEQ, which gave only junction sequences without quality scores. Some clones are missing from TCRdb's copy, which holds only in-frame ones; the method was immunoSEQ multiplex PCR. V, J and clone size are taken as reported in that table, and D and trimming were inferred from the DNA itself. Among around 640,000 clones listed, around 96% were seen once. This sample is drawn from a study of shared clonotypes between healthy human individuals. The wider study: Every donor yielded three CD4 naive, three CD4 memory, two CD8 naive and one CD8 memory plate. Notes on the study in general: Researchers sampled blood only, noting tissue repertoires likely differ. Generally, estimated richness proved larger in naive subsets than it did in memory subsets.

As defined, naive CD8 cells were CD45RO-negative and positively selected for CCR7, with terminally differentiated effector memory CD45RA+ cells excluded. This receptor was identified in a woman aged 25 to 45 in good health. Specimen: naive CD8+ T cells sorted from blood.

The CDR3 sequence: CASSTSQGGIKYF. In nucleotides, the CDR3 is TGTGCCAGCAGTACCTCACAGGGAGGGATAAAGTACTTC. This chain links TRBV27 with TRBJ2-7; the D gene is possibly TRBD2 (7 bases). Germline V gives CDR1 MNHEY, CDR2 SMNVEV (reference sequence). This CDR3 is 13 amino acids long. Trimming left V 5 bases short and J 11 bases short, with 19 bases between.